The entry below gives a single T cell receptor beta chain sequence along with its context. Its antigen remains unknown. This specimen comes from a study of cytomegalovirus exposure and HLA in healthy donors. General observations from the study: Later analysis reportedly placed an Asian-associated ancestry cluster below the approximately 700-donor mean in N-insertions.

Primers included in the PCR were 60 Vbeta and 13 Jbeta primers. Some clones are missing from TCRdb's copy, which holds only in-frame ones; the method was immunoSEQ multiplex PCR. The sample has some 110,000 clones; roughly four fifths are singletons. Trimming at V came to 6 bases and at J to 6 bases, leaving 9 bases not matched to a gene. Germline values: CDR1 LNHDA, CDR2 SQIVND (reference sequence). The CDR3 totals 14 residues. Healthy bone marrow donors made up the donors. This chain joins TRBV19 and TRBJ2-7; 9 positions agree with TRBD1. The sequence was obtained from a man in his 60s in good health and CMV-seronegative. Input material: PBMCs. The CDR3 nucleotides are TGTGCCAGTAGGCCCGGGACAGGGAAGGTCGAGCAGTACTTC. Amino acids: CASRPGTGKVEQYF.